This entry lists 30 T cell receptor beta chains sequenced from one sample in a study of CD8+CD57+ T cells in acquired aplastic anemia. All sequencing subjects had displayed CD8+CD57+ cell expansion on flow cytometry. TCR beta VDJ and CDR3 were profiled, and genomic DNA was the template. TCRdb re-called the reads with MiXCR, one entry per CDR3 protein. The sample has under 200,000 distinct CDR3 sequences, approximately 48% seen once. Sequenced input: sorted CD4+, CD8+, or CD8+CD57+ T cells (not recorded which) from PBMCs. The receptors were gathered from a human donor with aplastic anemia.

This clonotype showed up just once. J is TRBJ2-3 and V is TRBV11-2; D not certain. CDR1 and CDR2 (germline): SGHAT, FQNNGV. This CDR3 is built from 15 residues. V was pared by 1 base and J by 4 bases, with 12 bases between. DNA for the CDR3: TGTGCCAGCAGCTTAGGACCGTATTTCCCAGATACGCAGTATTTT. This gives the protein CASSLGPYFPDTQYF.

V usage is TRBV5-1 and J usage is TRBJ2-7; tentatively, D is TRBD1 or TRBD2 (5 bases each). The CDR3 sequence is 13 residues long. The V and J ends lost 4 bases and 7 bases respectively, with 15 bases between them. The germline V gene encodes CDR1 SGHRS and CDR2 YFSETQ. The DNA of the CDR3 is TGCGCCAGCAGCATAGGACACCCGGGAGAGCAGTACTTC. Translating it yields CASSIGHPGEQYF.

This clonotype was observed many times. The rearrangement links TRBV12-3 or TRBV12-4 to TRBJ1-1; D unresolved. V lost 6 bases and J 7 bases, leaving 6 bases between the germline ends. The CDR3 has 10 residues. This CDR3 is CASSRFEAFF. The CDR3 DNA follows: TGTGCCAGCAGCCGGTTTGAAGCTTTCTTT.

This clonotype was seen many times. The CDR3 is CATSRGARQGQDYTF. The CDR3 coding sequence is TGTGCCACCAGCAGAGGGGCTAGACAGGGGCAAGACTACACCTTC. The chain couples TRBV15 to TRBJ1-2; 8 bases fit TRBD1. The CDR3 runs to 15 residues. Trimming removed 1 base from V and 10 bases from J; junction bases left unmatched: 11. In germline, CDR1 is LNHNV, CDR2 YYDKDF (reference sequence). The full variable domain, with the rest looked up from reference TRBV15 and TRBJ1-2, is DAMVIQNPRYQVTQFGKPVTLSCSQTLNHNVMYWYQQKSSQAPKLLFHYYDKDFNNEADTPDNFQSRRPNTSFCFLDIRSPGLGDTAMYLCATSRGARQGQDYTFGSGTRLTVV.

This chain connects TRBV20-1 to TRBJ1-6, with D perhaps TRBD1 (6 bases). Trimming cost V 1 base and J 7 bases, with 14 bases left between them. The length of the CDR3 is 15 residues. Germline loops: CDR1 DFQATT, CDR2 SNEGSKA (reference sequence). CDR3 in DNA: TGCAGTGCTAGAGTCCTAAGGGGGACCAATTCACCCCTCCACTTT. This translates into CSARVLRGTNSPLHF.

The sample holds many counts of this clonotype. The CDR3 loop reads CASSQDNDYQKKYF. In DNA form, the CDR3 reads TGCGCCAGCAGCCAAGATAACGACTACCAAAAGAAGTATTTT. V is TRBV4-1 and J is TRBJ2-3, with D possibly being TRBD2 (5 bases). V gave up 0 bases and J gave up 13 bases, with 17 bases separating them. The CDR3 has 14 amino acids. Germline assignment: CDR1 MGHRA and CDR2 YSYEKL.

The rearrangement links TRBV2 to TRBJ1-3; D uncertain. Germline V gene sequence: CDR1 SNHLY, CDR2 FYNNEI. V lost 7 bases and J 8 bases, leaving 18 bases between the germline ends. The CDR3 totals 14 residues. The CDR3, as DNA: TGTGCCAGCATAGGAGAGGGCCTACGGGACACCATATATTTT. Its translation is CASIGEGLRDTIYF.

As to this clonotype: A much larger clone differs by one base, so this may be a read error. The DNA of the CDR3 is TGTGCCAGCAGCACAACTAGCGGGAGGGGGGGCACAGATACGCGGTATTTT. It is translated as CASSTTSGRGGTDTRYF. The chain links TRBV9 to TRBJ2-3, with TRBD2 identical over 13 bases. In germline, CDR1 is SGDLS, CDR2 YYNGEE. This CDR3 region has 17 residues.

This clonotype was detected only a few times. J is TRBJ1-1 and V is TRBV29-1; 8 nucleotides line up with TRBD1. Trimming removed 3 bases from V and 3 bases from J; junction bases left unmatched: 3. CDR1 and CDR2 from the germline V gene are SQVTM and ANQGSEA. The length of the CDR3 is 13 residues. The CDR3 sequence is CSVDQGAYTEAFF. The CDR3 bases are TGCAGCGTTGATCAGGGGGCTTACACTGAAGCTTTCTTT.

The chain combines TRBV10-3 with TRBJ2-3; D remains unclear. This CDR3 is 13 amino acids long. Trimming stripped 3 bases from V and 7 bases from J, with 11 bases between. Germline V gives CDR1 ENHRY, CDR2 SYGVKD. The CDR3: CAISEGQANTQYF. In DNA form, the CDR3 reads TGTGCCATCAGTGAAGGGCAAGCTAATACGCAGTATTTT.

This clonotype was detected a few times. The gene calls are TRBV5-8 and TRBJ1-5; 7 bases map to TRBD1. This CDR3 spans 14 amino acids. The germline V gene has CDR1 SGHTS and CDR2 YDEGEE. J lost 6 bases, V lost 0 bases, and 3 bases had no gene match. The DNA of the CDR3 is TGTGCCAGCAGCTTGGGGGACAGTAGTCAGCCCCAGCATTTT. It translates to CASSLGDSSQPQHF.

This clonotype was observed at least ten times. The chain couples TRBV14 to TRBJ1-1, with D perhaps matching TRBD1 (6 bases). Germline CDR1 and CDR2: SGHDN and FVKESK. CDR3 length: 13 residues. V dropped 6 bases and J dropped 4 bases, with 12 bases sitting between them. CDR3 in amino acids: CASRQRGITEAFF. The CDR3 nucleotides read TGTGCCAGCAGACAAAGGGGGATCACTGAAGCTTTCTTT.

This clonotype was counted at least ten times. The CDR3 DNA sequence: TGTGCCAGCAGTACCATGGAGGGCTTCAATGAAAAACTGTTTTTT. Protein sequence: CASSTMEGFNEKLFF. The V gene is TRBV6-1, the J gene TRBJ1-4; D gene uncertain. V was cut by 5 bases and J by 5 bases, with 15 bases left in between. The germline CDR1 and CDR2 sequences are MNHNS and SASEGT. The CDR3 loop spans 15 amino acids.

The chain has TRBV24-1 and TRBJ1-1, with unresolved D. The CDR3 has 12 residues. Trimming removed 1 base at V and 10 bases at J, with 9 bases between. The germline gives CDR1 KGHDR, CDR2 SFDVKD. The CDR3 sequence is CATSDFPGVAFF. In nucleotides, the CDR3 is TGTGCCACCAGTGATTTCCCCGGGGTAGCTTTCTTT.

The CDR3, as DNA: TGTGCCACCAGTGATTTTAGCCCAGGAGGAGGGCATGGCTACACCTTC. Translated, it gives CATSDFSPGGGHGYTF. V usage is TRBV24-1 and J usage is TRBJ1-2, with D uncertain. This CDR3 region has 16 residues. The germline gives CDR1 KGHDR, CDR2 SFDVKD. The V end was cut by 1 base, the J end by 6 bases, with 17 bases between.

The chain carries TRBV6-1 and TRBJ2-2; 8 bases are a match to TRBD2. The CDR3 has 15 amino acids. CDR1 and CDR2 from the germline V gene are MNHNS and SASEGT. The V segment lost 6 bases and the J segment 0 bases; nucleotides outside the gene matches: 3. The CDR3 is CASRSGGANTGELFF. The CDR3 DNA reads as TGTGCCAGCAGGTCCGGGGGGGCGAACACCGGGGAGCTGTTTTTT.

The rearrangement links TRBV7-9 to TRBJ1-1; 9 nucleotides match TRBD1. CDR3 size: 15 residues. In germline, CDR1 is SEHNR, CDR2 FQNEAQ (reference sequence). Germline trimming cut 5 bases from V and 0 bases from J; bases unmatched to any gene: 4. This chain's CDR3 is CASSTGQGLNTEAFF. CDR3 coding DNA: TGTGCCAGCAGCACGGGACAGGGATTGAACACTGAAGCTTTCTTT. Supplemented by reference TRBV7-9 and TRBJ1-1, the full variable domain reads DTGVSQNPRHKITKRGQNVTFRCDPISEHNRLYWYRQTLGQGPEFLTYFQNEAQLEKSRLLSDRFSAERPKGSFSTLEIQRTEQGDSAMYLCASSTGQGLNTEAFFGQGTRLTVV.

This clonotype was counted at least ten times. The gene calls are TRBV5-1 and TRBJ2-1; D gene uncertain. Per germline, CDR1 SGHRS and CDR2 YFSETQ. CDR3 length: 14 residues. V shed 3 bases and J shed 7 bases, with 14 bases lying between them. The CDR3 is CASSYEPGRNEQFF. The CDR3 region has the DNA TGCGCCAGCAGCTACGAACCCGGACGGAATGAGCAGTTCTTC. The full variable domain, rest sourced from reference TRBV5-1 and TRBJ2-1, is KAGVTQTPRYLIKTRGQQVTLSCSPISGHRSVSWYQQTPGQGLQFLFEYFSETQRNKGNFPGRFSGRQFSNSRSEMNVSTLELGDSALYLCASSYEPGRNEQFFGPGTRLTVL.

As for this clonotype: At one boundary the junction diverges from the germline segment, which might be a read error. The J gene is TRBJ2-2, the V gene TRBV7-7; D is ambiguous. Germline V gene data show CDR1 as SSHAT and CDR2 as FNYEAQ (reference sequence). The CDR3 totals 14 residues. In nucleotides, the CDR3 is TGTGCTAGCAGCTTAAACCAGAACACCGGGGAGCTGTTTTTT. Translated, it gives CASSLNQNTGELFF.

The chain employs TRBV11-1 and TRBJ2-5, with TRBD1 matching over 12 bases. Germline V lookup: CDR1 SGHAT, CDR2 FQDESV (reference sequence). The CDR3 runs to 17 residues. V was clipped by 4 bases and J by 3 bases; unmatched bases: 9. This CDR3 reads CASSSSRDRGLEETQYF. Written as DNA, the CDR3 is TGTGCCAGCAGCTCTAGCCGGGACAGGGGGCTCGAAGAGACCCAGTACTTC.

CDR3 sequence reads: CASSIRDRAYEQYF. The CDR3 region has the DNA TGTGCCAGTAGTATCAGGGACCGAGCCTACGAGCAGTACTTC. This chain joins TRBV19 and TRBJ2-7; tentatively, D is TRBD1 or TRBD2 (5 bases each). This CDR3 has 14 residues. V gave up 3 bases and J gave up 2 bases, with 11 bases separating them. Germline V gene lookup returns CDR1 LNHDA and CDR2 SQIVND (reference sequence).

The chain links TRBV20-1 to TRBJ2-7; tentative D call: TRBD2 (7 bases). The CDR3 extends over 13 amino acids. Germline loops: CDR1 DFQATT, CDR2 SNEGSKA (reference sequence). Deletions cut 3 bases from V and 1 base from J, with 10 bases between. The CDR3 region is CSASGGQSYEQYF. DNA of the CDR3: TGCAGTGCTAGCGGGGGGCAGTCCTACGAGCAGTACTTC.

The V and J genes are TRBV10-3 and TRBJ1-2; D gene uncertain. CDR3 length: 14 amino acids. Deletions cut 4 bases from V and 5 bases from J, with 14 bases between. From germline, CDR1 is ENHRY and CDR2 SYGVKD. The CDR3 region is CAISGGEGKYGYTF. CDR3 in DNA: TGTGCCATCAGTGGAGGAGAAGGGAAATATGGCTACACCTTC.

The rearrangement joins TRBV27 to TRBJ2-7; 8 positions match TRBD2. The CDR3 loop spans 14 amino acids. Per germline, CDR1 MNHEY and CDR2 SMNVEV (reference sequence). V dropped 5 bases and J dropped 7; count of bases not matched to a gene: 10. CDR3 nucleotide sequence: TGTGCCAGCAGTCATAGCGGGACCGGCGGTGAGCAGTACTTC. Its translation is CASSHSGTGGEQYF.

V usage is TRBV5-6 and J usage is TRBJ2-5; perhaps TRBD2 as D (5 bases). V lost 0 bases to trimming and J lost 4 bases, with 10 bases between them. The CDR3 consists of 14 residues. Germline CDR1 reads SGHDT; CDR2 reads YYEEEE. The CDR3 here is CASSLAGSGETQYF. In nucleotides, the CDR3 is TGTGCCAGCAGCTTGGCGGGAAGTGGAGAGACCCAGTACTTC.

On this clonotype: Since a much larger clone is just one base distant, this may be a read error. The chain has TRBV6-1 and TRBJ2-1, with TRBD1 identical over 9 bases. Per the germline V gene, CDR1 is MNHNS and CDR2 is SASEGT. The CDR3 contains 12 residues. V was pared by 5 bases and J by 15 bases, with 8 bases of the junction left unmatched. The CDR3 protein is CASSRGQGQGFF. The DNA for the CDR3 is TGTGCCAGCAGTCGCGGACAGGGGCAAGGGTTCTTC.

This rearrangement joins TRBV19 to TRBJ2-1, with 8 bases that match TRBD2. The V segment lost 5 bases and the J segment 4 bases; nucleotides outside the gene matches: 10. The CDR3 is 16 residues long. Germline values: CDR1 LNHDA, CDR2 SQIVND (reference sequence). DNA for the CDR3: TGTGCCAGTAGTTTCACTGGCGGGAGGAGATACAATGAGCAGTTCTTC. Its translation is CASSFTGGRRYNEQFF.

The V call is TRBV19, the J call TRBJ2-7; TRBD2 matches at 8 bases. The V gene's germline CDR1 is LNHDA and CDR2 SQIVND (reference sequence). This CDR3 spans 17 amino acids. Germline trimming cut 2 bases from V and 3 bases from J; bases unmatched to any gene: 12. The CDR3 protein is CASSILNLGLVFYEQYF. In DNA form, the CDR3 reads TGTGCCAGTAGTATACTAAACTTGGGACTAGTATTCTACGAGCAGTACTTC.

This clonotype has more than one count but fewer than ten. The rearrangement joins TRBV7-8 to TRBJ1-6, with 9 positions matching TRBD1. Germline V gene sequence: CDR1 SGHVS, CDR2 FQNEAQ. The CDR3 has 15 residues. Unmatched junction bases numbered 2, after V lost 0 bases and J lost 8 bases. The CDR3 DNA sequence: TGTGCCAGCAGCTTAGCCCGGACAGGGGATTCACCCCTCCACTTT. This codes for CASSLARTGDSPLHF.

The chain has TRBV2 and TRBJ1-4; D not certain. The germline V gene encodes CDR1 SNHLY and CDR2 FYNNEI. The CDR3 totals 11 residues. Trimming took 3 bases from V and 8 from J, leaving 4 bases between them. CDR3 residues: CASSEYEKLFF. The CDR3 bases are TGTGCCAGCAGTGAGTACGAAAAACTGTTTTTT. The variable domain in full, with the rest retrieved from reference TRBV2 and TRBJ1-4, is EPEVTQTPSHQVTQMGQEVILRCVPISNHLYFYWYRQILGQKVEFLVSFYNNEISEKSEIFDDQFSVERPDGSNFTLKIRSTKLEDSAMYFCASSEYEKLFFGSGTQLSVL.